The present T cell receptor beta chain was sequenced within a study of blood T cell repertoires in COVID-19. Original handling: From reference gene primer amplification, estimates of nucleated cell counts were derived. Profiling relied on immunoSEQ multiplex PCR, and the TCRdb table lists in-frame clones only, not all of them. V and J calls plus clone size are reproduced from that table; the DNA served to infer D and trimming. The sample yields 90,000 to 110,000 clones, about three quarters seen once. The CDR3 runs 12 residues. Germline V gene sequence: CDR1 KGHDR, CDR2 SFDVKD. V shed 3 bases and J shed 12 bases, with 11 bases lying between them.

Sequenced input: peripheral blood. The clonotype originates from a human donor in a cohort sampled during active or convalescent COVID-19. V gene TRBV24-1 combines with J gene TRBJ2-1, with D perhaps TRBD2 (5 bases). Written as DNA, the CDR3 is TGTGCCACCAGTGATCCGGGGTACGGGCAGTTCTTC. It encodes CATSDPGYGQFF.